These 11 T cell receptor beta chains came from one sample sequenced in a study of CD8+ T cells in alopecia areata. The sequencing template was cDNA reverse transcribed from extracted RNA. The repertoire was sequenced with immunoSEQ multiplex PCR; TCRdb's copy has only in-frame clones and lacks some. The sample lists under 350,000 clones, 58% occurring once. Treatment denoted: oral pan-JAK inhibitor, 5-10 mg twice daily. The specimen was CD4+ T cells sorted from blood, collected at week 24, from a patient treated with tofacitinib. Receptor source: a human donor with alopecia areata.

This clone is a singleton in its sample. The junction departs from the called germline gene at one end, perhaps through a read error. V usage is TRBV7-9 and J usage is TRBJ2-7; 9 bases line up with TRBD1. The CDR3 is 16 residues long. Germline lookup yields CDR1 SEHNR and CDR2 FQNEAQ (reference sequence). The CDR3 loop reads CASSRDPGQGSDEQYF. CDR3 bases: TGTGCCAGCAGCCGGGACCCGGGACAGGGCTCCGACGAGCAGTACTTC.

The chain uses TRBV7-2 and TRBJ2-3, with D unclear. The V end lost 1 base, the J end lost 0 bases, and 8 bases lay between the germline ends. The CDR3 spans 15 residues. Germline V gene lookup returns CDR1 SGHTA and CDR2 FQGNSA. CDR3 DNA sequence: TGTGCCAGCAGCTTAGTGAGCACTAGCACAGATACGCAGTATTTT. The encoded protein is CASSLVSTSTDTQYF. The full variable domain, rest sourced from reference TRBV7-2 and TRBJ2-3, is GAGVSQSPSNKVTEKGKDVELRCDPISGHTALYWYRQSLGQGLEFLIYFQGNSAPDKSGLPSDRFSAERTGGSVSTLTIQRTQQEDSAVYLCASSLVSTSTDTQYFGPGTRLTVL.

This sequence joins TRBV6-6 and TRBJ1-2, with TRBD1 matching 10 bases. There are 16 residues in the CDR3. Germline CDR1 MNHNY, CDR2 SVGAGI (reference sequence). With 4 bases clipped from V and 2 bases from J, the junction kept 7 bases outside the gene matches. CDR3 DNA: TGTGCCAGCAGTTCGAGACAGGGGGCTATAAACTATGGCTACACCTTC. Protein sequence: CASSSRQGAINYGYTF.

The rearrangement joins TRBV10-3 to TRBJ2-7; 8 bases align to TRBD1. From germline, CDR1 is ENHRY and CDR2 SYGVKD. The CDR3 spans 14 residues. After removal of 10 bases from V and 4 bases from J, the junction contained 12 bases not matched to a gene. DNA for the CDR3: TGTGCCACACGCGCCGGACAGGGCCCTTACGAGCAGTACTTC. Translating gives CATRAGQGPYEQYF.

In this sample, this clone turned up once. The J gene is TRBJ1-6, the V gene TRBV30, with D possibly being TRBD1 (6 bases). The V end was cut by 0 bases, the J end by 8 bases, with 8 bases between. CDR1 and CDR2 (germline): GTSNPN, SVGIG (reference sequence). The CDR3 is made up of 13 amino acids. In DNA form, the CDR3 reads TGTGCCTGGAGTGTGTCAGGGGATTCACCCCTCCACTTT. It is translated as CAWSVSGDSPLHF.

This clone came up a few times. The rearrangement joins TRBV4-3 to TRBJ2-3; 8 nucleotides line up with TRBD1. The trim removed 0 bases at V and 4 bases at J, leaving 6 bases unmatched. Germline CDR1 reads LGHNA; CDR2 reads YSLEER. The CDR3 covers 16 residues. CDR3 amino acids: CASSQEGDRISDTQYF. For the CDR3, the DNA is TGCGCCAGCAGCCAAGAGGGGGACAGGATATCAGATACGCAGTATTTT.

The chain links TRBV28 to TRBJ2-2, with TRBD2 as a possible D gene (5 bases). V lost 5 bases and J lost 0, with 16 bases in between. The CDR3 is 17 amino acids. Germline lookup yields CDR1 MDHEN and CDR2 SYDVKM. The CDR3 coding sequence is TGTGCCAGCAGTAGGGTGGGTGAGGGATCGAACACCGGGGAGCTGTTTTTT. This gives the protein CASSRVGEGSNTGELFF.

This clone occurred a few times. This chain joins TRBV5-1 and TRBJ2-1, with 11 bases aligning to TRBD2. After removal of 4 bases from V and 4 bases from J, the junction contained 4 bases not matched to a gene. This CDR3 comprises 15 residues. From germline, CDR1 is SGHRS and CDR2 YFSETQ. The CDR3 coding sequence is TGCGCCAGCAGCAACGGGACTAGCGGTTACAATGAGCAGTTCTTC. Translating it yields CASSNGTSGYNEQFF.

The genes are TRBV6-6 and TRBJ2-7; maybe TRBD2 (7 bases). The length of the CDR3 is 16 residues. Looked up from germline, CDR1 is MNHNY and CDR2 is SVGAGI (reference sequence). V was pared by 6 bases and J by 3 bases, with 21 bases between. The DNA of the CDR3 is TGTGCCAGCAGCACCCGCTCGGGGGGCGGGTACTACGAGCAGTACTTC. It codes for CASSTRSGGGYYEQYF.

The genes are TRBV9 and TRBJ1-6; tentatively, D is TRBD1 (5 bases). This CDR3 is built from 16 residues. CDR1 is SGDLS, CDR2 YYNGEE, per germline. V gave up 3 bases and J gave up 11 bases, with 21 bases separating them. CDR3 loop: CASSATSPGGTAPLHF. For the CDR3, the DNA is TGTGCCAGCAGCGCAACTTCCCCCGGGGGAACGGCACCCCTCCACTTT.

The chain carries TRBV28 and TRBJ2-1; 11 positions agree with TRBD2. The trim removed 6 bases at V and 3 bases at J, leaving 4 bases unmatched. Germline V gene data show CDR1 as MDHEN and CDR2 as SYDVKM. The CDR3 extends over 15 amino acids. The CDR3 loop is CASSFLAGGYNEQFF. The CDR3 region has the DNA TGTGCCAGCAGCTTCCTAGCGGGGGGCTACAATGAGCAGTTCTTC. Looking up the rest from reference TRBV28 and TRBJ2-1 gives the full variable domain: DVKVTQSSRYLVKRTGEKVFLECVQDMDHENMFWYRQDPGLGLRLIYFSYDVKMKEKGDIPEGYSVSREKKERFSLILESASTNQTSMYLCASSFLAGGYNEQFFGPGTRLTVL.